This T cell receptor beta chain is drawn from a study of regulatory T cells in long-lasting Graves disease. Looking at the study overall: For a period under 3 months, newly diagnosed Graves' patients had taken antithyroid drugs.

Sample time point: newly diagnosed GD, antithyroid drugs for less than 3 months. Extracted RNA from PBMCs served as the source of the TCR library. Investigators prepared the TCR beta libraries by applying iRepertoire HTBI primers and Arm-PCR of CDR3 regions. TCRdb re-analysed the multiplex PCR reads in MiXCR, keeping a single row per CDR3 protein. The sample includes roughly 420,000 distinct CDR3 sequences, 14% of them seen just once. Trimming took off 6 bases at V and 7 bases at J, with 19 bases between the two ends. The CDR3 runs 15 residues. CDR1 is MNHEY, CDR2 SVGEGT, per germline. These data also featured in a second study, about T cells in Graves' hyperthyroidism and ophthalmopathy. As reported in that work: Each patient was aged 18 to 65 and had newly diagnosed hyperthyroidism of under 2 months' duration.

The gene calls are TRBV6-2 or TRBV6-3 and TRBJ2-1; possibly TRBD2 for D (6 bases). The source material was peripheral blood mononuclear cells (PBMCs), sampled at new diagnosis, from a patient treated with antithyroid drugs. This clonotype originated in a woman in her fifties or sixties with Graves disease. The CDR3 sequence is CASRHGGGAHNEQFF. The CDR3 coding sequence is TGTGCCAGCAGGCACGGGGGTGGGGCACATAATGAGCAGTTCTTC.